This T cell receptor (beta chain) originates from a study of blood T cell repertoires in COVID-19. The germline V and J ends were trimmed by 6 bases and 0 bases, with 15 bases remaining between them. The CDR3 contains 16 residues. Per germline, CDR1 LNHDA and CDR2 SQIVND (reference sequence). Generated by immunoSEQ multiplex PCR, the TCRdb table keeps only in-frame clones and is missing some. The sample carries about 110,000 clones, around 85% recorded once. V gene TRBV19 combines with J gene TRBJ1-5; D is uncertain. The sequenced material came from peripheral blood. The clonotype comes from a woman aged 55-69 years with COVID-19, enrolled during active disease. CDR3 region: CASRGQVDYSNQPQHF. The CDR3 bases are TGTGCCAGTAGGGGTCAGGTCGATTATAGCAATCAGCCCCAGCATTTT.